The clone carrying this T cell receptor (beta chain) was counted a single time. The sample belongs to a study of shared clonotypes between healthy human individuals. The germline gives CDR1 SGDLS, CDR2 YYNGEE. Trimming took 4 bases from V and 2 from J; bases not matched to a gene: 8. The CDR3 has 15 residues. Generated by immunoSEQ multiplex PCR, the TCRdb table keeps only in-frame clones and is missing some. The sample holds 1 million to 1.3 million clones, around 78% seen once. The gene calls are TRBV9 and TRBJ2-7, with TRBD1 matching over 8 bases. Sequencing was done on a sample of memory CD4+ T cells from PBMCs. Subset denoted: CD45RA-negative fraction. The TCR was taken from a man between 18 and 35 years old in good health. Some clones in this sample may be carry-over from other donors' samples. The CDR3 reads CASSTRDRRPYEQYF. The CDR3 DNA follows: TGTGCCAGCAGCACCCGGGACAGGCGCCCCTACGAGCAGTACTTC.